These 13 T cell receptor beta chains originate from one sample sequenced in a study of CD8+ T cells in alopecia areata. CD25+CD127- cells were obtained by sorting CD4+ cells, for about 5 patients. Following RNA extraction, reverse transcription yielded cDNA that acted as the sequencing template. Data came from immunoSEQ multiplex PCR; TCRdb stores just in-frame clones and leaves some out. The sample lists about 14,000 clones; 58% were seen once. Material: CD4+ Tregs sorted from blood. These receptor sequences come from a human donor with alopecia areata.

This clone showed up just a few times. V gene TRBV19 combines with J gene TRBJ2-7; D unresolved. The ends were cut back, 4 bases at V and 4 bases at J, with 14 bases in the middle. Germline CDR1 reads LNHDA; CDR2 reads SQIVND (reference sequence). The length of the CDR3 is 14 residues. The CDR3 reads CASSKDQLGYEQYF. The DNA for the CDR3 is TGTGCCAGTAGTAAAGACCAGCTGGGGTACGAGCAGTACTTC.

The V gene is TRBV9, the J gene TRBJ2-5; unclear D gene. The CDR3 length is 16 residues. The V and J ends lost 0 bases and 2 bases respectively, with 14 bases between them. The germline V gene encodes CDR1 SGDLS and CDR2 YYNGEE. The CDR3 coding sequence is TGTGCCAGCAGCGTAGGTGTTACGGCTGCTCAAGAGACCCAGTACTTC. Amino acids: CASSVGVTAAQETQYF.

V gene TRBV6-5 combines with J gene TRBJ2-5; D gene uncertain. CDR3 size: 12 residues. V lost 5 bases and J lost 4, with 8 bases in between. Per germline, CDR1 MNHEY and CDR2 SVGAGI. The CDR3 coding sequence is TGTGCCAGCAGTCCGGGCTTAGAGACCCAGTACTTC. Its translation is CASSPGLETQYF.

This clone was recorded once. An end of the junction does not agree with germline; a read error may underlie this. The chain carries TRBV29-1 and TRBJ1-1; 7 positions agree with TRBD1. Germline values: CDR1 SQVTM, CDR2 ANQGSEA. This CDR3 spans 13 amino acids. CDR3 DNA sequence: TGCAGCGTTCAAGACAGGGTGAACACTGAAGCTTTCTTT. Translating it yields CSVQDRVNTEAFF.

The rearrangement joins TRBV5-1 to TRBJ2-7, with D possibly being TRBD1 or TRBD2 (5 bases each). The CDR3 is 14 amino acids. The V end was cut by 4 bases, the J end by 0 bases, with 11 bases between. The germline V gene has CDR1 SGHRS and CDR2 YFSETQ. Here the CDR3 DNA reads TGCGCCAGCAGCCGGGACGTCCTCTCCTACGAGCAGTACTTC. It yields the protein CASSRDVLSYEQYF.

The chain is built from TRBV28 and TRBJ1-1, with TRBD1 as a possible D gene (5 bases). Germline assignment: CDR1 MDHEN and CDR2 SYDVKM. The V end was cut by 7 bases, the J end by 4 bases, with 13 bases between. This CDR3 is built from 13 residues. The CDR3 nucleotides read TGTGCCAGCAAACAGGCGAGAAGCACTGAAGCTTTCTTT. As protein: CASKQARSTEAFF. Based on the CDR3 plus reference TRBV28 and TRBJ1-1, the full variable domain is DVKVTQSSRYLVKRTGEKVFLECVQDMDHENMFWYRQDPGLGLRLIYFSYDVKMKEKGDIPEGYSVSREKKERFSLILESASTNQTSMYLCASKQARSTEAFFGQGTRLTVV.

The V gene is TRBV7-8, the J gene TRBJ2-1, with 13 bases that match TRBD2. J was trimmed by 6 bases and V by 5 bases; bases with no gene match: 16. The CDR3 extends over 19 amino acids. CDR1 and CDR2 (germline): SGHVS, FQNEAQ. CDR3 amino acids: CASSLRRTSGRLFSNEQFF. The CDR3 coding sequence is TGTGCCAGCAGCCTTAGACGGACTAGCGGGAGATTATTTAGCAATGAGCAGTTCTTC.

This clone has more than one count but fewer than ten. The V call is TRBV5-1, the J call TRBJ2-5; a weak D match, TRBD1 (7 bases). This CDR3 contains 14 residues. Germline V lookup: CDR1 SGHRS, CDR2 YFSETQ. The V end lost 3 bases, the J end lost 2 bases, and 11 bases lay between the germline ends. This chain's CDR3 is CASSSGGIQETQYF. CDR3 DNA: TGCGCCAGCAGCTCAGGGGGGATTCAAGAGACCCAGTACTTC.

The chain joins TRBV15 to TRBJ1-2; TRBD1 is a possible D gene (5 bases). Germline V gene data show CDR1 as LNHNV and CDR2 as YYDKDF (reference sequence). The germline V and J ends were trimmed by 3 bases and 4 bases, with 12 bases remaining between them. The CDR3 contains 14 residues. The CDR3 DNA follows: TGTGCCACCAGCAGCCCAGGGTCCCGCTATGGCTACACCTTC. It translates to CATSSPGSRYGYTF.

DNA for the CDR3: TGTGCCTGGAGCGCTGGACTAGCGTTATACAATGAGCAGTTCTTC. It encodes CAWSAGLALYNEQFF. This chain links TRBV30 with TRBJ2-1, with 9 bases matching TRBD2. The germline gives CDR1 GTSNPN, CDR2 SVGIG (reference sequence). V gave up 3 bases and J gave up 4 bases; unmatched junction bases: 7. The CDR3 length is 15 residues.

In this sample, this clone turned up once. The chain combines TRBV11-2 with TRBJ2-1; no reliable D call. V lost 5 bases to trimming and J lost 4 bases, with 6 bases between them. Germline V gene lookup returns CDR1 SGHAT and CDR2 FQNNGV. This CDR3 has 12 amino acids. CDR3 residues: CASSKYYNEQFF. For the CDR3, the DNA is TGTGCCAGCAGCAAATATTACAATGAGCAGTTCTTC.

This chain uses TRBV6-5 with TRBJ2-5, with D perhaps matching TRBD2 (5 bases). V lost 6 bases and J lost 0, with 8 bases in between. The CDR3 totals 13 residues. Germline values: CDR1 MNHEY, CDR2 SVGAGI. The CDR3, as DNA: TGTGCCAGCAGGAGAGGGTACCAAGAGACCCAGTACTTC. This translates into CASRRGYQETQYF.

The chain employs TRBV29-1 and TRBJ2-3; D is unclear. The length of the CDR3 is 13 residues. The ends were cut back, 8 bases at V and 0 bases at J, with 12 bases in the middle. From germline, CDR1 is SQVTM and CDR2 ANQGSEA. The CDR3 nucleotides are TGCAGCACGATGGGTGGGAGCACAGATACGCAGTATTTT. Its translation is CSTMGGSTDTQYF.